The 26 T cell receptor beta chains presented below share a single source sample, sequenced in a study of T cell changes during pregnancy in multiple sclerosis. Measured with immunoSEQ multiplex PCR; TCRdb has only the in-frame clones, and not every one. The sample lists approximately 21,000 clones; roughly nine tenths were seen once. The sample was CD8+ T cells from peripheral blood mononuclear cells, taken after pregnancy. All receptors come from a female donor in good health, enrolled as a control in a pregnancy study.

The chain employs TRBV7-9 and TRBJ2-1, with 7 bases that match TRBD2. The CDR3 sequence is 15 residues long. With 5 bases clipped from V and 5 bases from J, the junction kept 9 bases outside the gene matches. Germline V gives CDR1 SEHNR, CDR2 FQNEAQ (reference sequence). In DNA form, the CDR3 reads TGTGCCAGCAGCCATGATAGCGGGTATAACAATGAGCAGTTCTTC. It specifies CASSHDSGYNNEQFF.

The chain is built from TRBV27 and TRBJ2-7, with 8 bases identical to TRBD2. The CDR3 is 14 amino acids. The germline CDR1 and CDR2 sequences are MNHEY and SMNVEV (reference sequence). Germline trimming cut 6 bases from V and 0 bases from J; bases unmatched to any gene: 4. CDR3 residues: CASSPLAGSYEQYF. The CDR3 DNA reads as TGTGCCAGCAGCCCGCTAGCGGGCTCCTACGAGCAGTACTTC.

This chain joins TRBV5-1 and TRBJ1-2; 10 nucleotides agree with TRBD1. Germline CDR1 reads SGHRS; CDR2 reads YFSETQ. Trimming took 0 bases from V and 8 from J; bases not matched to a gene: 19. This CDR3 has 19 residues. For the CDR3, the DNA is TGCGCCAGCAGCTTGGACTCGTACCGGGACAGGGGCCACCCGGTGGGCTACACCTTC. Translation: CASSLDSYRDRGHPVGYTF.

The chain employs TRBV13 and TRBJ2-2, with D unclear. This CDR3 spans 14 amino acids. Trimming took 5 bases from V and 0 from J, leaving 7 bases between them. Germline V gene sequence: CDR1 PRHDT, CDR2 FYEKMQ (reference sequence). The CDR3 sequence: CASSPRTNTGELFF. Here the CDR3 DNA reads TGTGCCAGCAGCCCGCGAACGAACACCGGGGAGCTGTTTTTT.

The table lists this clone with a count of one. CDR3 nucleotide sequence: TGTGCCAGCAGCGGACAGGGGCAAGTGAACACTGAAGCTTTCTTT. Its protein product is CASSGQGQVNTEAFF. The rearrangement links TRBV5-8 to TRBJ1-1; 9 nucleotides match TRBD1. V shed 4 bases and J 0 bases; nucleotides not matched to a gene: 4. Germline CDR1 and CDR2: SGHTS and YDEGEE. CDR3 length: 15 residues.

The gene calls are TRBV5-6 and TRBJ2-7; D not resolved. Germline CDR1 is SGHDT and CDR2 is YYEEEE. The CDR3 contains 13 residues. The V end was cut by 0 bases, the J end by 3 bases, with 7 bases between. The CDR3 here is CASSLDRDYEQYF. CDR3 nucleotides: TGTGCCAGCAGCTTGGATAGAGACTACGAGCAGTACTTC.

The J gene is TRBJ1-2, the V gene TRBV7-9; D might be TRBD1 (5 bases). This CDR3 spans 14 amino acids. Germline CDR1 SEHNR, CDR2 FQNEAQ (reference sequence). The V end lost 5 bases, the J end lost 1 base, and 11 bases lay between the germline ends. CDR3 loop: CASSPAGGNYGYTF. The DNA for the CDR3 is TGTGCCAGCAGCCCGGCCGGGGGTAACTATGGCTACACCTTC.

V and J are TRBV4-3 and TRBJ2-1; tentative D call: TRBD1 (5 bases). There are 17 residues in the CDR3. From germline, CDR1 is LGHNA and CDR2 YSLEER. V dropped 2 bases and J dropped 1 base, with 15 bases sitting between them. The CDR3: CASSQSLTGTSYNEQFF. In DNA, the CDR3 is TGCGCCAGCAGCCAATCTCTAACAGGAACTTCCTACAATGAGCAGTTCTTC.

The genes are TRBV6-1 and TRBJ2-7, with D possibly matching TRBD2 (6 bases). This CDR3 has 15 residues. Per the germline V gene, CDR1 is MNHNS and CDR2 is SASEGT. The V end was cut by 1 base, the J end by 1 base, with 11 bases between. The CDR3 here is CASSEEGTPSYEQYF. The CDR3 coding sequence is TGTGCCAGCAGTGAAGAAGGGACTCCTTCCTACGAGCAGTACTTC.

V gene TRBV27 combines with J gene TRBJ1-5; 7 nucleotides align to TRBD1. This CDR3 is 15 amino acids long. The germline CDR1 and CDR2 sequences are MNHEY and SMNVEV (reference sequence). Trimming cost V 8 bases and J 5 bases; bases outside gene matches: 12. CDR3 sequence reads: CASRPGQLVDQPQHF. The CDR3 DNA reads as TGTGCCAGCCGTCCGGGACAGTTGGTGGATCAGCCCCAGCATTTT.

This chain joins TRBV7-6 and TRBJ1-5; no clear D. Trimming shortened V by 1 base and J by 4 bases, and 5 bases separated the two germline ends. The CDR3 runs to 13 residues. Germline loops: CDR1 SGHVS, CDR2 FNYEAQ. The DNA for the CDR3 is TGTGCCAGCAGCTTAGAGAGGAATCAGCCCCAGCATTTT. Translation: CASSLERNQPQHF.

The CDR3 loop reads CASSLAGALYEQYF. The CDR3 region has the DNA TGTGCCAGCAGCTTGGCGGGAGCACTCTACGAGCAGTACTTC. This rearrangement joins TRBV7-9 to TRBJ2-7, with 7 positions matching TRBD2. The ends lost 3 bases at V and 3 bases at J; junction bases unmatched: 5. This CDR3 is built from 14 residues. Germline V gene lookup returns CDR1 SEHNR and CDR2 FQNEAQ (reference sequence).

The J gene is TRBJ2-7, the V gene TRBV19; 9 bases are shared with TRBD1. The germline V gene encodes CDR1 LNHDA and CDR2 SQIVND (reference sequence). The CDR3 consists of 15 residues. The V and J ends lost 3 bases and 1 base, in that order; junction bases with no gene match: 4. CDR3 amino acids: CASSIGTGKSYEQYF. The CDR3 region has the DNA TGTGCCAGTAGTATCGGGACAGGGAAATCCTACGAGCAGTACTTC.

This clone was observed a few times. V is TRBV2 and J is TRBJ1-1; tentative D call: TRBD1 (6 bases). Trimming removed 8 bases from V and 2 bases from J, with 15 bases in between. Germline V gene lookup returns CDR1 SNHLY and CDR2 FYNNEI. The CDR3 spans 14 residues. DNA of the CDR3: TGTGCCAGCTCCCCAGGGGACGCCAACACTGAAGCTTTCTTT. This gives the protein CASSPGDANTEAFF. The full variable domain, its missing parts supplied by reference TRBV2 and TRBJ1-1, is EPEVTQTPSHQVTQMGQEVILRCVPISNHLYFYWYRQILGQKVEFLVSFYNNEISEKSEIFDDQFSVERPDGSNFTLKIRSTKLEDSAMYFCASSPGDANTEAFFGQGTRLTVV.

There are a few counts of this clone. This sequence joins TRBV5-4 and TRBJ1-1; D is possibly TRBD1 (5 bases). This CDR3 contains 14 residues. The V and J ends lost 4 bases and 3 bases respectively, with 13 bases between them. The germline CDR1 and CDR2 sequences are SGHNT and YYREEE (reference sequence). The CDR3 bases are TGTGCCAGCAGCATCCTGGGGGGTTACACTGAAGCTTTCTTT. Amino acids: CASSILGGYTEAFF.

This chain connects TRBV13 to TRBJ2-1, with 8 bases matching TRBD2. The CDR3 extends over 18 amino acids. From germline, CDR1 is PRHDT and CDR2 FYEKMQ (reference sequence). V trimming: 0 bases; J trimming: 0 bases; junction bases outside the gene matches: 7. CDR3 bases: TGTGCCAGCAGCTTAGGACTAGCGGAGGGGAGCTCCTACAATGAGCAGTTCTTC. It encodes CASSLGLAEGSSYNEQFF.

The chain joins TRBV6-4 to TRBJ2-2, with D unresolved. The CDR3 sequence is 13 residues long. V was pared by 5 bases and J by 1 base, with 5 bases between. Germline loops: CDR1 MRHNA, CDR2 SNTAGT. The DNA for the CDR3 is TGTGCCAGCAGTCCAGGGAACACCGGGGAGCTGTTTTTT. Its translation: CASSPGNTGELFF.

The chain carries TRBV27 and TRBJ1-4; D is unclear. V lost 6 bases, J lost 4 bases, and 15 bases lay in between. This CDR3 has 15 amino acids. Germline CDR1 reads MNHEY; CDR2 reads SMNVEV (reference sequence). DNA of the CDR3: TGTGCCAGCAGCTCGAGCACAGCTATTAATGAAAAACTGTTTTTT. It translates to CASSSSTAINEKLFF.

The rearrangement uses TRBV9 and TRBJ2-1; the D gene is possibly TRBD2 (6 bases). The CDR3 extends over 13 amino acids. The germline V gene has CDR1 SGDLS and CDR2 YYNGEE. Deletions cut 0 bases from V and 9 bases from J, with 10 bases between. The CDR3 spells CASSVELAGEQFF. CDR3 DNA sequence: TGTGCCAGCAGCGTAGAACTAGCAGGTGAGCAGTTCTTC.

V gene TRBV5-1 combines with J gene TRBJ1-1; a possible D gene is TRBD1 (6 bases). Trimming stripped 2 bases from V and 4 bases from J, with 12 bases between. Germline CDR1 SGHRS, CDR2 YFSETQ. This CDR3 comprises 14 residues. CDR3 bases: TGCGCCAGCAGCTTTCGACAGGAGTCCACTGAAGCTTTCTTT. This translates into CASSFRQESTEAFF.

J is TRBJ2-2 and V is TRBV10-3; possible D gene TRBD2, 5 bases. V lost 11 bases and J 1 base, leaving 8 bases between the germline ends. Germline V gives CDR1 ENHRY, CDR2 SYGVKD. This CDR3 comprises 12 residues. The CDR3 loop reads CALGLNTGELFF. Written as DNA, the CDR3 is TGTGCCCTTGGACTGAACACCGGGGAGCTGTTTTTT.

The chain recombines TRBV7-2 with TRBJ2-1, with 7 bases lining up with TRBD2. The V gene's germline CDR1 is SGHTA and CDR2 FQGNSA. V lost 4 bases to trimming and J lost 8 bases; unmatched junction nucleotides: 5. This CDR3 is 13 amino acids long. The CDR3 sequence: CASSSRTSHEQFF. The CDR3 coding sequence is TGTGCCAGCAGCTCTCGGACTAGTCATGAGCAGTTCTTC.

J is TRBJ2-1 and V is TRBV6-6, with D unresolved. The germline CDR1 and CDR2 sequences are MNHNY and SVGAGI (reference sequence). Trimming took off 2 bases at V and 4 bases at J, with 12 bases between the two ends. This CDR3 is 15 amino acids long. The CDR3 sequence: CASSYARGRYNEQFF. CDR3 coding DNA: TGTGCCAGCAGTTACGCCCGCGGCAGATACAATGAGCAGTTCTTC.

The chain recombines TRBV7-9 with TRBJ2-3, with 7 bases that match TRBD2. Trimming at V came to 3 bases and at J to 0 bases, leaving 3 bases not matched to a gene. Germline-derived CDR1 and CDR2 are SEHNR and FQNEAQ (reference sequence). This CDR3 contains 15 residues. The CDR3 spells CASSLGRESTDTQYF. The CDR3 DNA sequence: TGTGCCAGCAGCTTGGGGCGGGAGAGCACAGATACGCAGTATTTT. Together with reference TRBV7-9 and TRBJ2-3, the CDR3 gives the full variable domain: DTGVSQNPRHKITKRGQNVTFRCDPISEHNRLYWYRQTLGQGPEFLTYFQNEAQLEKSRLLSDRFSAERPKGSFSTLEIQRTEQGDSAMYLCASSLGRESTDTQYFGPGTRLTVL.

This chain's CDR3 is CASSIEGAGTEAFF. The CDR3 nucleotides read TGTGCCAGTAGTATCGAGGGTGCGGGGACTGAAGCTTTCTTT. This chain links TRBV19 with TRBJ1-1; D gene uncertain. The V end was cut by 3 bases, the J end by 5 bases, with 13 bases between. The germline gives CDR1 LNHDA, CDR2 SQIVND (reference sequence). This CDR3 has 14 residues.

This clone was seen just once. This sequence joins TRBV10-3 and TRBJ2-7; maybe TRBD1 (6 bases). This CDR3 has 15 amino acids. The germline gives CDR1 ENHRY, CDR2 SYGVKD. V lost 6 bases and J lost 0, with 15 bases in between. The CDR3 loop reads CAIRDTGRSSYEQYF. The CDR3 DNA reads TGTGCCATCAGAGACACAGGGCGTAGCTCCTACGAGCAGTACTTC.